This TCR beta chain derives from a study of blood T cells in healthy people across ages. Primers used in a second PCR of about 7 to 12 cycles were a sample-barcoded 5' primer and a J-beta primer mix. TCRdb re-called the 5' RACE reads with MiXCR, one entry per CDR3 protein. The repertoire holds about 1,400,000 distinct CDR3 sequences, with roughly 59% as singletons. Germline V gives CDR1 LNHNV, CDR2 YYDKDF (reference sequence). V was cut by 1 base and J by 2 bases, with 11 bases left in between. The CDR3 extends over 15 amino acids. Specimen: blood. This TCR derives from a man between 18 and 35 years old in good health. V usage is TRBV15 and J usage is TRBJ1-2; a weak D match, TRBD1 (6 bases). The CDR3 bases are TGTGCCACCAGCAGAGGATCTACAGGGAACTATGGCTACACCTTC. Amino acid sequence: CATSRGSTGNYGYTF.